One sample yielded the 12 T cell receptor beta chains listed below, sequenced in a study of T cell responses to AZD1222 COVID-19 vaccine. This table comes from immunoSEQ multiplex PCR, and its TCRdb copy is limited to in-frame clones, with some not included. Of 150,000 to 200,000 clones detected, 75% to 90% appear once; the ten largest clones hold 6.5% to 7%. The specimen comprised peripheral blood, sampled on day 0 of AZD1222 vaccination. The source is an adult in good health.

The chain employs TRBV7-2 and TRBJ2-7; D unresolved. The V and J ends lost 1 base and 1 base respectively, with 8 bases between them. Per the germline V gene, CDR1 is SGHTA and CDR2 is FQGNSA. CDR3 size: 14 residues. The CDR3, as DNA: TGTGCCAGCAGCTTAGACCGTCAGTCCTACGAGCAGTACTTC. This codes for CASSLDRQSYEQYF.

This chain uses TRBV10-3 with TRBJ1-1, with D unclear. The CDR3 has 15 residues. CDR1 is ENHRY, CDR2 SYGVKD, per germline. The ends were cut back, 0 bases at V and 0 bases at J, with 8 bases in the middle. The CDR3, as DNA: TGTGCCATCAGTGAGTCTGGGCAGATGAACACTGAAGCTTTCTTT. Encoded protein: CAISESGQMNTEAFF.

This chain connects TRBV13 to TRBJ2-3, with D tentatively TRBD1 or TRBD2 (7 bases each). The CDR3 length is 19 residues. V lost 5 bases, J lost 0 bases, and 24 bases lay in between. Germline V gene lookup returns CDR1 PRHDT and CDR2 FYEKMQ (reference sequence). CDR3 region: CASSLNLHRGGTSTDTQYF. DNA of the CDR3: TGTGCCAGCAGCCTCAATCTTCACAGGGGAGGGACTAGCACAGATACGCAGTATTTT.

The chain has TRBV12-3 or TRBV12-4 and TRBJ1-3; no reliable D call. The V end lost 6 bases, the J end lost 4 bases, and 4 bases lay between the germline ends. This CDR3 is built from 11 residues. CDR3 nucleotide sequence: TGTGCCAGCAGCCGGGGAAACACCATATATTTT. Its translation: CASSRGNTIYF.

CDR3 bases: TGTGCCAGCAGCCAACGAGCCGTACGTGACAGCAATGAGCAGTTCTTC. Translation gives CASSQRAVRDSNEQFF. The chain uses TRBV4-2 and TRBJ2-1; maybe TRBD1 (5 bases). Trimming took 2 bases from V and 6 from J, leaving 17 bases between them. The CDR3 sequence is 16 residues long. Per the germline V gene, CDR1 is LGHNA and CDR2 is YNFKEQ.

The gene calls are TRBV6-6 and TRBJ2-5; D is tentatively TRBD1 or TRBD2 (5 bases each). This CDR3 has 13 amino acids. Trimming removed 7 bases from V and 7 bases from J, with 16 bases in between. Germline V lookup: CDR1 MNHNY, CDR2 SVGAGI (reference sequence). The CDR3 DNA follows: TGTGCCAGCAATAAGGGGACCGGTGGGACCCAGTACTTC. It codes for CASNKGTGGTQYF.

The CDR3 is CASSEPGSYNEQFF. In nucleotides, the CDR3 is TGTGCCAGCAGTGAACCAGGCTCCTACAATGAGCAGTTCTTC. This chain links TRBV9 with TRBJ2-1; no clear D gene. This CDR3 comprises 14 residues. CDR1 is SGDLS, CDR2 YYNGEE, per germline. Trimming cost V 5 bases and J 0 bases, with 9 bases left between them.

The chain carries TRBV19 and TRBJ2-7; 10 bases are a match to TRBD1. The V segment lost 4 bases and the J segment 0 bases; nucleotides outside the gene matches: 6. In germline, CDR1 is LNHDA, CDR2 SQIVND (reference sequence). The CDR3 runs 16 residues. The CDR3 region has the DNA TGTGCCAGTAGTACGCGGACAGGGGGGAGCTCCTACGAGCAGTACGTC. This gives the protein CASSTRTGGSSYEQYV.

This chain uses TRBV6-5 with TRBJ1-3, with D uncertain. Per the germline V gene, CDR1 is MNHEY and CDR2 is SVGAGI. V lost 10 bases and J 0 bases, leaving 10 bases between the germline ends. The CDR3 spans 13 residues. CDR3 sequence (DNA): TGTGCCACCAGACCGAGCTCTGGAAACACCATATATTTT. Its protein product is CATRPSSGNTIYF.

The chain is built from TRBV9 and TRBJ1-6; 8 bases align to TRBD1. This CDR3 has 15 residues. Trimming cost V 0 bases and J 8 bases; bases outside gene matches: 4. The germline gives CDR1 SGDLS, CDR2 YYNGEE. The CDR3 region is CASSVVGTGDSPLHF. The DNA of the CDR3 is TGTGCCAGCAGCGTAGTAGGGACAGGCGATTCACCCCTCCACTTT.

This clone was observed a single time. The chain links TRBV27 to TRBJ2-1; TRBD2 might be the D (6 bases). V gave up 0 bases and J gave up 9 bases, with 21 bases separating them. There are 17 residues in the CDR3. Per the germline V gene, CDR1 is MNHEY and CDR2 is SMNVEV (reference sequence). CDR3 residues: CASSLSKRGPWEVEQFF. The CDR3, as DNA: TGTGCCAGCAGTTTATCGAAGAGGGGCCCCTGGGAGGTTGAGCAGTTCTTC.

The genes are TRBV7-2 and TRBJ2-3; D possibly corresponds to TRBD2 (6 bases). This CDR3 spans 16 amino acids. CDR1 and CDR2 from the germline V gene are SGHTA and FQGNSA. V was cut by 1 base and J by 2 bases, with 13 bases left in between. CDR3 bases: TGTGCCAGCAGCTTAGTAGGAGGGCCACACACAGATACGCAGTATTTT. This gives the protein CASSLVGGPHTDTQYF.